This T cell receptor beta chain was recovered during a study of Ad26.COV2.S vaccination and SARS-CoV-2 variants. Note on this clone: The antigen is undetermined.

The CDR3 is made up of 16 amino acids. Germline V gene lookup returns CDR1 MGHDK and CDR2 SYGVNS. The V segment lost 2 bases and the J segment 6 bases; nucleotides outside the gene matches: 11. Study-wide points: Vaccine and placebo recipients had similar non-spike TCR breadth. Reported findings describe substantial breadth in spike-specific CD8+ and CD4+ T cell responses following vaccination.

Measured with immunoSEQ multiplex PCR; TCRdb has only the in-frame clones, and not every one. The table lists about 350,000 clones, 92% of them singletons, with 3% to 5% in the top ten. The sample in question was peripheral blood, obtained after recovery from COVID-19. The origin of this receptor is a human donor who had recovered from COVID-19. This chain joins TRBV25-1 and TRBJ1-2; 8 nucleotides match TRBD1. CDR3 DNA sequence: TGTGCCAGCAGTGAACCTCAGGGGGCGCAACGAGATGGCTACACCTTC. This codes for CASSEPQGAQRDGYTF.